This T cell receptor beta chain was found in a study of shared clonotypes between healthy human individuals. As concerns this clone: This same CDR3 is encoded by further DNA sequences in the sample.

At the deep level, the assay was run. Several immunoSEQ 96-well plates shared each subset's DNA, each plate a replicate. Clones were sequenced by immunoSEQ multiplex PCR, and TCRdb holds only the in-frame ones, with some missing. The repertoire holds about 670,000 clones, with more than 70% as singletons. Trimming cost V 0 bases and J 5 bases, with 7 bases left between them. Germline V lookup: CDR1 GTSNPN, CDR2 SVGIG (reference sequence). CDR3 length: 12 residues. This chain links TRBV30 with TRBJ2-5; D uncertain. The sequence was obtained from a woman aged 30 to 39 in good health. The material sequenced was memory CD4+ T cells sorted from blood. Stated subset: CD45RA-negative fraction. The CDR3 DNA sequence: TGTGCCTGGAGTGTTCGCCGGGAGACCCAGTACTTC. Translating it yields CAWSVRRETQYF. Full variable domain (rest looked up from reference TRBV30 and TRBJ2-5): SQTIHQWPATLVQPVGSPLSLECTVEGTSNPNLYWYRQAAGRGLQLLFYSVGIGQISSEVPQNLSASRPQDRQFILSSKKLLLSDSGFYLCAWSVRRETQYFGPGTRLLVL.